Listed below are T cell receptor beta chains from one sample, sequenced in a study of blood T cell repertoires in COVID-19. TCRdb's copy holds only in-frame clones and misses some; the assay was immunoSEQ multiplex PCR. The repertoire holds over 130,000 clones, about nine tenths seen once, with about 4% in the top ten. Sequencing input: peripheral blood. The receptors derive from a woman aged 60-75 years with active or convalescent COVID-19. The CDR3 runs from the conserved cysteine through the conserved F or W. D genes are given only for firm matches. Size tells how often a clone was seen (once, few, many) or the class of an expanded clone, and some rows leave it out.

v_gene	j_gene	len	abundance	d_gene	CDR3aa	CDR3nt
TRBV7-3	TRBJ1-2	13	-	TRBD1	CASTFGQGYGYTF	TGTGCCAGCACCTTCGGACAGGGATATGGCTACACCTTC
TRBV19	TRBJ2-3	15	once	-	CASSPGVAHTDTQYF	TGTGCCAGTAGTCCCGGGGTAGCCCACACAGATACGCAGTATTTT
TRBV6-1	TRBJ2-5	18	-	TRBD2	CASSEGTRTSLVGETQYF	TGTGCCAGCAGTGAAGGGACCCGGACTAGCCTTGTCGGAGAGACCCAGTACTTC
TRBV6-4	TRBJ1-3	13	-	-	CASSYRVGNTIYF	TGTGCCAGCAGTTACAGGGTTGGAAACACCATATATTTT
TRBV15	TRBJ1-5	14	few	-	CATSRIGTGEPQHF	TGTGCCACCAGCAGAATAGGTACAGGAGAGCCCCAGCATTTT
TRBV30	TRBJ2-7	12	once	-	CAWRLQTYEQYF	TGTGCCTGGAGATTGCAGACCTACGAGCAGTACTTC
TRBV7-2	TRBJ2-5	14	-	-	CASSRGGGVETQYF	TGTGCCAGCAGCCGGGGAGGGGGGGTAGAGACCCAGTACTTC
TRBV4-3	TRBJ2-1	15	once	TRBD2	CASSQGLAGGHEQFF	TGCGCCAGCAGCCAAGGACTAGCGGGGGGACATGAGCAGTTCTTC
TRBV18	TRBJ2-1	14	-	-	CASSPLRRDNEQFF	TGTGCCAGCTCACCCCTTAGGAGGGACAATGAGCAGTTCTTC
TRBV9	TRBJ2-3	15	-	TRBD1	CASSPRDRGDVTQYF	TGTGCCAGCAGCCCTCGGGACAGGGGAGATGTGACGCAGTATTTT
TRBV7-2	TRBJ1-2	15	-	TRBD1	CASSLSPGQGYGYTF	TGTGCCAGCAGCCTTTCCCCGGGACAGGGCTATGGCTACACCTTC
TRBV19	TRBJ1-4	15	-	-	CASSHRTDYNEKLFF	TGTGCCAGTAGTCACCGGACAGACTACAATGAAAAACTGTTTTTT
TRBV9	TRBJ2-1	16	-	TRBD2	CASSVGLAGGYNEQFF	TGTGCCAGCAGCGTGGGACTAGCGGGGGGCTACAATGAGCAGTTCTTC
TRBV4-3	TRBJ1-1	14	-	-	CASSQWGGDTEAFF	TGCGCCAGCAGCCAATGGGGGGGCGACACTGAAGCTTTCTTT
TRBV5-6	TRBJ2-1	14	-	TRBD2	CASSPRTSGGEQFF	TGTGCCAGCAGCCCTCGGACTAGCGGGGGCGAGCAGTTCTTC
TRBV20-1	TRBJ2-3	15	-	-	CSASPVGGDTDTQYF	TGCAGTGCTAGTCCCGTAGGGGGGGACACAGATACGCAGTATTTT
TRBV6-5	TRBJ1-2	13	-	TRBD1	CASTPTGTYGYTF	TGTGCCAGCACCCCGACAGGGACCTATGGCTACACCTTC
TRBV9	TRBJ1-6	14	-	-	CASSVEGRDSPLHF	TGTGCCAGCAGCGTAGAGGGCAGGGATTCACCCCTCCACTTT
TRBV27	TRBJ1-5	13	-	-	CASSFGGNQPQHF	TGTGCCAGCAGTTTCGGGGGGAATCAGCCCCAGCATTTT
TRBV7-2	TRBJ2-1	14	-	-	CASSLGTEYNEQFF	TGTGCCAGCAGCTTAGGGACAGAATACAATGAGCAGTTCTTC
TRBV15	TRBJ1-4	15	-	-	CATSRDVQINEKLFF	TGTGCCACCAGCAGAGATGTACAGATTAATGAAAAACTGTTTTTT
TRBV19	TRBJ1-2	13	-	TRBD1	CASTRTGAYGYTF	TGTGCCAGCACTAGGACAGGGGCCTATGGCTACACCTTC
TRBV7-2	TRBJ2-2	16	-	TRBD2	CASSPVAGGRTGELFF	TGTGCCAGCAGCCCTGTAGCGGGGGGGCGCACCGGGGAGCTGTTTTTT
TRBV5-5	TRBJ2-1	16	few	TRBD1	CASSLGDRSPYNEQFF	TGTGCCAGCAGCTTGGGGGACAGGTCACCCTACAATGAGCAGTTCTTC
TRBV7-9	TRBJ2-7	14	-	-	CASSLATGSYEQYF	TGTGCCAGCAGCTTAGCGACTGGGAGCTACGAGCAGTACTTC
TRBV6-5	TRBJ1-3	11	few	-	CASSPQNTIYF	TGTGCCAGCAGCCCACAAAACACCATATATTTT
TRBV6-2/TRBV6-3	TRBJ1-5	14	-	TRBD1	CASSKDRENQPQHF	TGTGCCAGCAGTAAGGACAGGGAGAATCAGCCCCAGCATTTT
TRBV10-3	TRBJ2-7	16	few	TRBD1	CAISGPGDRDGYEQYF	TGTGCCATCAGTGGCCCAGGGGACAGGGATGGGTACGAGCAGTACTTC
TRBV4-1	TRBJ2-1	16	once	TRBD1	CASSQKGTGVYNEQFF	TGCGCCAGCAGCCAAAAAGGGACAGGGGTCTACAATGAGCAGTTCTTC
TRBV2	TRBJ2-2	15	once	-	CASREGSLNTGELFF	TGTGCCAGCAGGGAGGGCTCTTTGAACACCGGGGAGCTGTTTTTT
TRBV7-9	TRBJ1-1	13	once	-	CASSLNPEAGAFF	TGTGCCAGCAGCTTAAATCCGGAAGCGGGAGCTTTCTTT
TRBV6-5	TRBJ1-5	15	-	TRBD1	CASSKTQGGNQPQHF	TGTGCCAGCAGCAAGACCCAGGGGGGCAATCAGCCCCAGCATTTT
TRBV6-6	TRBJ1-5	14	-	-	CASSYFGGNSPQHF	TGTGCCAGCAGTTACTTTGGCGGTAATTCGCCCCAGCATTTT
TRBV2	TRBJ2-2	16	few	-	CASRGSSGANTGELFF	TGTGCCAGCAGGGGTAGTAGCGGAGCGAACACCGGGGAGCTGTTTTTT
TRBV7-8	TRBJ1-2	15	once	TRBD1	CASSVRVGGADGYTF	TGTGCCAGCAGCGTCAGAGTAGGGGGCGCGGATGGCTACACCTTC
TRBV19	TRBJ1-1	18	-	-	CASSIGGANTGLNTEAFF	TGTGCCAGTAGTATCGGAGGAGCAAATACCGGATTGAACACTGAAGCTTTCTTT
TRBV6-2/TRBV6-3	TRBJ1-2	14	-	-	CASSYSSFGNGYTF	TGTGCCAGCAGTTACTCTTCATTCGGGAATGGCTACACCTTC
TRBV19	TRBJ1-1	14	-	-	CASRQVGLNTEAFF	TGTGCCAGTAGACAGGTTGGGTTGAACACTGAAGCTTTCTTT
TRBV5-3	TRBJ1-2	16	-	-	CARTSPCPLFPDGYTF	TGTGCCAGAACCTCTCCTTGTCCCTTGTTTCCCGATGGCTACACCTTC
TRBV6-5	TRBJ2-7	14	-	TRBD1	CASSWTGEIYEQYF	TGTGCCAGCAGTTGGACAGGAGAGATCTACGAGCAGTACTTC
TRBV5-1	TRBJ2-3	16	-	TRBD2	CASSFLSGATTDTQYF	TGCGCCAGCAGCTTCCTTAGCGGGGCGACCACAGATACGCAGTATTTT
TRBV21-1	TRBJ2-2	16	-	-	CASSKFQGGRSGELFF	TGTGCCAGCAGCAAATTCCAGGGAGGTAGGTCCGGGGAGCTGTTTTTT
TRBV27	TRBJ1-1	15	-	TRBD1	CASSFSATGDTEAFF	TGTGCCAGCAGTTTTTCAGCGACAGGGGACACTGAAGCTTTCTTT
TRBV10-3	TRBJ2-3	15	-	TRBD1	CAITETGFGADTQYF	TGTGCCATCACGGAGACAGGGTTCGGCGCAGATACGCAGTATTTT
TRBV30	TRBJ2-1	14	-	TRBD1	CAWSATDRKGVQFF	TGTGCCTGGAGCGCGACGGACAGGAAGGGGGTGCAGTTCTTC
TRBV12-3/TRBV12-4	TRBJ1-2	13	-	-	CASSLANRNGYTF	TGTGCCAGCAGTTTAGCGAACAGGAATGGCTACACCTTC
TRBV7-2	TRBJ2-3	17	-	-	CASSLGTPGGFTDTQYF	TGTGCCAGCAGCTTAGGCACGCCGGGGGGCTTCACAGATACGCAGTATTTT
TRBV7-9	TRBJ1-2	16	-	-	CASTYTRVLTNYGYTF	TGTGCCAGCACTTATACTCGAGTCCTTACTAACTATGGCTACACCTTC
TRBV7-9	TRBJ1-1	15	-	-	CASSPGQKGHTEAFF	TGTGCCAGCAGCCCGGGACAAAAGGGGCACACTGAAGCTTTCTTT
TRBV18	TRBJ2-5	16	-	TRBD1	CASSPLNRGNQETQYF	TGTGCCAGCTCACCATTGAACAGGGGAAATCAAGAGACCCAGTACTTC
TRBV6-5	TRBJ1-6	13	-	-	CASSSPQNSPLHF	TGTGCCAGCAGTTCCCCACAAAATTCACCCCTCCACTTT
TRBV18	TRBJ1-5	16	-	-	CASSPPSGFSNQPQHF	TGTGCCAGCTCACCACCATCGGGGTTTAGCAATCAGCCCCAGCATTTT
TRBV12-3/TRBV12-4	TRBJ1-1	13	few	TRBD1	CASRRTGGSEAFF	TGTGCCAGCAGACGGACAGGGGGGTCCGAAGCTTTCTTT
TRBV7-2	TRBJ2-5	15	few	TRBD2	CASKEAGGLGETQYF	TGTGCCAGCAAAGAAGCGGGGGGGCTCGGAGAGACCCAGTACTTC
TRBV28	TRBJ2-7	16	-	-	CASSPLLGGVSYEQYF	TGTGCCAGCAGTCCACTACTCGGGGGAGTTTCCTACGAGCAGTACTTC
TRBV18	TRBJ1-2	14	once	TRBD1	CASSPQDRVYGYTF	TGTGCCAGCTCACCACAGGACAGGGTCTATGGCTACACCTTC
TRBV6-5	TRBJ1-2	14	-	TRBD1	CASSSTGGYYGYTF	TGTGCCAGCAGTTCCACAGGGGGGTACTATGGCTACACCTTC
TRBV6-5	TRBJ2-3	16	-	TRBD2	CASSYSLAASTDTQYF	TGTGCCAGCAGTTACTCCCTAGCGGCAAGCACAGATACGCAGTATTTT